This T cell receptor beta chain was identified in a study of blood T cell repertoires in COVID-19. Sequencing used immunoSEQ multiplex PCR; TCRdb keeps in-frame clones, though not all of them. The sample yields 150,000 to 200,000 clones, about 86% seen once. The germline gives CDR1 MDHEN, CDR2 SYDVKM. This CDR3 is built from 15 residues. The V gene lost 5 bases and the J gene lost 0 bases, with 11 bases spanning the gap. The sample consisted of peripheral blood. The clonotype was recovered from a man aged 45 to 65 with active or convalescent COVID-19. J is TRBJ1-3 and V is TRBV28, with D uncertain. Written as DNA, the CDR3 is TGTGCCAGCAGTCAACTCACGAGCTCTGGAAACACCATATATTTT. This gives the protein CASSQLTSSGNTIYF.